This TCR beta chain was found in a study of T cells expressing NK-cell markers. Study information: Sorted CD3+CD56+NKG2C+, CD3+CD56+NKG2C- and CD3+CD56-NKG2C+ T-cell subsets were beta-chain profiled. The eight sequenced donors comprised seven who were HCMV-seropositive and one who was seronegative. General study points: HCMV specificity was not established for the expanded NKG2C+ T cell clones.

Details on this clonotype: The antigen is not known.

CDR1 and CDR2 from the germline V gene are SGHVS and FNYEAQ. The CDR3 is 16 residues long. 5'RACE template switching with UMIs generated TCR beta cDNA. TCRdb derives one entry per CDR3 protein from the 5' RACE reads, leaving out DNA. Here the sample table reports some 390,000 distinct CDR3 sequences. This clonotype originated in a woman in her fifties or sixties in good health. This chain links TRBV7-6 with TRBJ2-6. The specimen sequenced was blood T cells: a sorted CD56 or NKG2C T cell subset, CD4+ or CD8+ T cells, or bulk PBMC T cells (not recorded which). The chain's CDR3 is CASSPKSVGGANVLTF. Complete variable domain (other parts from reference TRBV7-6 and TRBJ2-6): GAGVSQSPRYKVTKRGQDVALRCDPISGHVSLYWYRQALGQGPEFLTYFNYEAQQDKSGLPNDRFSAERPEGSISTLTIQRTEQRDSAMYRCASSPKSVGGANVLTFGAGSRLTVL.